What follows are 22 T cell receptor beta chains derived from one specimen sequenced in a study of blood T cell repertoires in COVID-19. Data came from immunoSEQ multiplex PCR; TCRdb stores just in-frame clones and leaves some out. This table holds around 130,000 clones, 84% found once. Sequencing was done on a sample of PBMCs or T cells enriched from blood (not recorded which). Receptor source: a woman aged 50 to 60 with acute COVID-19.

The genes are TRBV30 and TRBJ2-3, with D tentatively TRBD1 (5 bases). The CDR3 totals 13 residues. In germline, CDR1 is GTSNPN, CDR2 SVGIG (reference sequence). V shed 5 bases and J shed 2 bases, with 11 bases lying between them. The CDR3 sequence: CAWDRPHTDTQYF. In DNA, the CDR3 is TGTGCCTGGGACAGACCACACACAGATACGCAGTATTTT.

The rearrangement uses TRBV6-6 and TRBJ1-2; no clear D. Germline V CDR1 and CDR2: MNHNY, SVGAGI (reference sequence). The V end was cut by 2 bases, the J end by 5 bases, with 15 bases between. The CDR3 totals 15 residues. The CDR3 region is CASSYGEIASYGYTF. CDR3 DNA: TGTGCCAGCAGTTACGGCGAAATAGCTTCGTATGGCTACACCTTC.

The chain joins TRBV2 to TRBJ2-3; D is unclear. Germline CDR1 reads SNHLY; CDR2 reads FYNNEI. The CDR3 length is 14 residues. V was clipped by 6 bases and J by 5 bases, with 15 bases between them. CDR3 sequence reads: CASSPLLVGDTQYF. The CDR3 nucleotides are TGTGCCAGCAGCCCTCTGCTAGTAGGAGATACGCAGTATTTT.

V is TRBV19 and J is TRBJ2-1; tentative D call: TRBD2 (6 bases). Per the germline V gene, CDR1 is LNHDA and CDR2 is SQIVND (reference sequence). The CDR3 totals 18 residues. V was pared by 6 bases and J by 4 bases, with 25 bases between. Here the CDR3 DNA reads TGTGCCAGTAGCGAACACCGTACGGCGGGATGGAGTTACAATGAGCAGTTCTTC. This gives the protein CASSEHRTAGWSYNEQFF.

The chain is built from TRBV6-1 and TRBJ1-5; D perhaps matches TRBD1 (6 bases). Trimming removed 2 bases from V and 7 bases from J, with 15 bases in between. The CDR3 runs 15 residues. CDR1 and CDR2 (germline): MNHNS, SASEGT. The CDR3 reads CASSEQEGGEQPQHF. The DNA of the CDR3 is TGTGCCAGCAGTGAACAGGAGGGGGGGGAGCAGCCCCAGCATTTT.

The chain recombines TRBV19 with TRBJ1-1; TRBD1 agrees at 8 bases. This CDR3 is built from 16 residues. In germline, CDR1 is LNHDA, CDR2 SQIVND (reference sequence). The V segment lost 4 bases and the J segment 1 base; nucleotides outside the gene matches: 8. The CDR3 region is CASSKGTGRRNTEAFF. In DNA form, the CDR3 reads TGTGCCAGTAGTAAAGGGACAGGCCGAAGGAACACTGAAGCTTTCTTT.

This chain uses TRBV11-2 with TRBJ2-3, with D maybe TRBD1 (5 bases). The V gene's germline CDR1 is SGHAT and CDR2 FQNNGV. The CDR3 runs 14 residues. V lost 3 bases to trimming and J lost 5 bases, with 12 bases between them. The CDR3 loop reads CASSLNQGGDTQYF. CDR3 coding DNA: TGTGCCAGCAGCTTGAATCAGGGCGGAGATACGCAGTATTTT.

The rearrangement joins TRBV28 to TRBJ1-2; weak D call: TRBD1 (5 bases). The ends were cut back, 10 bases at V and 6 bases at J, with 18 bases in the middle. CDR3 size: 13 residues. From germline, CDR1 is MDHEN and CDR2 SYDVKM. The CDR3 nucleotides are TGTGCCATCCCGACAGTTTCTAGGAATGGCTACACCTTC. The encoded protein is CAIPTVSRNGYTF.

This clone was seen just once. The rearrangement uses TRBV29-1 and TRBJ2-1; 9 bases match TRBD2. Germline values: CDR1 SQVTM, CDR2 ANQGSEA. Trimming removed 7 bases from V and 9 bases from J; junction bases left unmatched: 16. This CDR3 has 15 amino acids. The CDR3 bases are TGCAGCGCCCCCCGCCGGCGGGAGGGATGGGGTGAGCAGTTCTTC. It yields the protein CSAPRRREGWGEQFF.

In DNA, the CDR3 is TGTGCCAGCAGTGAGGGTACTAGCGGCCAAGATACGCAGTATTTT. Protein product: CASSEGTSGQDTQYF. This sequence joins TRBV6-4 and TRBJ2-3, with TRBD2 matching 8 bases. CDR3 length: 15 residues. V was pared by 3 bases and J by 5 bases, with 7 bases of the junction left unmatched. Germline CDR1 and CDR2: MRHNA and SNTAGT.

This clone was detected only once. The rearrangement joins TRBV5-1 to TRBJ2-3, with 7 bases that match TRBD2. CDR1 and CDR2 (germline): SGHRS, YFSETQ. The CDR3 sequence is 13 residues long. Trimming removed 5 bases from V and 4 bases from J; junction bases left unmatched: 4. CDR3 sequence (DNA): TGCGCCAGCAGTGAGCTAGCGGCAGATACGCAGTATTTT. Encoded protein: CASSELAADTQYF.

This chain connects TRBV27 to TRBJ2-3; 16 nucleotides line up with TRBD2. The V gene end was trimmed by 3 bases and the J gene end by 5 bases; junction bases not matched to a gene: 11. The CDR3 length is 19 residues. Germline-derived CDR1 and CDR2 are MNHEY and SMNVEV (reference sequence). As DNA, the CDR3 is TGTGCCAGCAGTTTGTACGACCCGGGACTAGCGGGAGGGGGAGATACGCAGTATTTT. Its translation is CASSLYDPGLAGGGDTQYF.

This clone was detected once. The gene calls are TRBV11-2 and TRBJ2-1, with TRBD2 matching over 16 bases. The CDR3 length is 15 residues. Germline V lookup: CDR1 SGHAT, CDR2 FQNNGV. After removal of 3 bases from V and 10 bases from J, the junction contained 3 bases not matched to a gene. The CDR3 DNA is TGTGCCAGCAGCTTTGGGACTAGCGGGGGGGAGGAGCAGTTCTTC. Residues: CASSFGTSGGEEQFF.

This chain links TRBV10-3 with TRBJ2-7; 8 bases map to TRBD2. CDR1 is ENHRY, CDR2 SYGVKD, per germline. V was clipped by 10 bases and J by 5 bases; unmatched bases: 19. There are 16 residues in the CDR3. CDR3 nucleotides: TGTGCCACGTCAGAAAGGGCGGGGGACGGGAGGGACGAGCAGTACTTC. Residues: CATSERAGDGRDEQYF.

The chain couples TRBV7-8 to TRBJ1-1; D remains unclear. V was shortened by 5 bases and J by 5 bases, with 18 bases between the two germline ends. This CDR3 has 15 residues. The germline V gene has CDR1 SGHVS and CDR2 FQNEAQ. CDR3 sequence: CASSPLIGGGTEAFF. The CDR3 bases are TGTGCCAGCAGCCCCCTCATCGGCGGTGGGACTGAAGCTTTCTTT.

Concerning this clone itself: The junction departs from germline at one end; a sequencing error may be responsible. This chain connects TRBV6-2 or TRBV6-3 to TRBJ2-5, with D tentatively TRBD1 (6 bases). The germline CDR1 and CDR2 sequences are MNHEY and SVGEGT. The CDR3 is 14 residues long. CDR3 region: CASTYLGGVETQYF. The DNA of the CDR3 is TGTGCCAGCACTTACCTAGGGGGAGTCGAGACCCAGTACTTC.

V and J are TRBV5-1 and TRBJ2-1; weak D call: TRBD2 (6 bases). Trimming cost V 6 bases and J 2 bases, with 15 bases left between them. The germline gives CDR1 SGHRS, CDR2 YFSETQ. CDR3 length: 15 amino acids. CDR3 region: CASTLGGEPYNEQFF. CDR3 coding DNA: TGCGCCAGCACCCTGGGCGGGGAGCCCTACAATGAGCAGTTCTTC.

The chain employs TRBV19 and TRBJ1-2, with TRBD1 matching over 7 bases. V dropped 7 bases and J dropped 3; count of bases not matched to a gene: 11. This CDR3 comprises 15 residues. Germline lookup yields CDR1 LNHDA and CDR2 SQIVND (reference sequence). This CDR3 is CASTSRGLGDYGYTF. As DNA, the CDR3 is TGTGCCAGTACGTCCAGGGGGTTAGGTGACTATGGCTACACCTTC.

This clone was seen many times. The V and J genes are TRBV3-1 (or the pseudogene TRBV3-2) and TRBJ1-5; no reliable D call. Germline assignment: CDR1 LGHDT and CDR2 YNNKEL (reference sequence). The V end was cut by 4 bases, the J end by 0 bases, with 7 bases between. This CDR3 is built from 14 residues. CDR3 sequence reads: CASSLTNSNQPQHF. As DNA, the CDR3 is TGTGCCAGCAGCCTGACTAATAGCAATCAGCCCCAGCATTTT.

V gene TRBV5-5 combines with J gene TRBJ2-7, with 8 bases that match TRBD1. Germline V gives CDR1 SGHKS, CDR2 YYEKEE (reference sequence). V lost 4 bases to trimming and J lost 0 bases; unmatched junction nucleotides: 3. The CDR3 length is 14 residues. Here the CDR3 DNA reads TGTGCCAGCAGCCAGCAGGGGGCCTCCTACGAGCAGTACTTC. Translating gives CASSQQGASYEQYF.

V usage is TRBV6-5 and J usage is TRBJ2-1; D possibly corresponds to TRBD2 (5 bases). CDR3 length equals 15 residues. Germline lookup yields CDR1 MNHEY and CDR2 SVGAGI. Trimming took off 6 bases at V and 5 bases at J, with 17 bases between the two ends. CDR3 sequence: CASRKEGLLNNEQFF. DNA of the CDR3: TGTGCCAGCAGGAAAGAGGGCTTGCTGAACAATGAGCAGTTCTTC.

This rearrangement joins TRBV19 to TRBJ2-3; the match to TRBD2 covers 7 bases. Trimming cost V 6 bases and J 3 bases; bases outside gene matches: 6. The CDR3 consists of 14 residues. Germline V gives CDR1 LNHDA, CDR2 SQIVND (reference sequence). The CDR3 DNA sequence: TGTGCCAGTAGGTTACGGGAGGAGACAGATACGCAGTATTTT. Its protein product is CASRLREETDTQYF. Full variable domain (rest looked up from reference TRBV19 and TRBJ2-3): DGGITQSPKYLFRKEGQNVTLSCEQNLNHDAMYWYRQDPGQGLRLIYYSQIVNDFQKGDIAEGYSVSREKKESFPLTVTSAQKNPTAFYLCASRLREETDTQYFGPGTRLTVL.